These T cell receptor beta chains were read from a single sample in a study of blood T cells in healthy people across ages. TCRdb re-called the 5' RACE reads with MiXCR, one entry per CDR3 protein. Of about 540,000 distinct CDR3 sequences listed, under 30% are singletons. The same sample was also used in a study of T cells of mothers and their children.

Sequencing was carried out using blood. All receptors come from a boy between 10 and 17 years old in good health. CDR3s include the opening cysteine and the closing phenylalanine or tryptophan. The D gene is left open where the match is weak. The size of a clone is reported for some rows only, either as once, few or many, or as a class for expanded clones.

V gene	clone size	J gene	D gene	CDR3 DNA	CDR3 protein
TRBV18	few	TRBJ2-3	TRBD2	TGTGCCAGCTCACCACGTCCTAGCGGGGTAACAGATACGCAGTATTTT	CASSPRPSGVTDTQYF
TRBV24-1	few	TRBJ2-5	TRBD1	TGTGCCACCAGTGGGACAGGGTTAGCTAGGCAGTACTTC	CATSGTGLARQYF
TRBV27	NA	TRBJ1-2	NA	TGTGCCAGCAGTTTTTTGGGGCGGGAGCTTGGCTACACCTTC	CASSFLGRELGYTF
TRBV29-1	few	TRBJ2-7	NA	TGCAGTACAGGCACGAGTTTCTACGAGCAGTACTTC	CSTGTSFYEQYF
TRBV29-1	many	TRBJ2-1	NA	TGCAGCGTTCTAGGAGTAGGACAGCCGTACAATGAGCAGTTCTTC	CSVLGVGQPYNEQFF
TRBV28	NA	TRBJ1-5	TRBD1	TGTGCCAGCAGTTTAAGGACAGGATCCGCGGGAGGGCCCCAGCATTTT	CASSLRTGSAGGPQHF
TRBV3-1	NA	TRBJ1-2	NA	TGTGCCAGCAGCCAAGTGGTCGGCTATGGCTACACCTTC	CASSQVVGYGYTF
TRBV20-1	few	TRBJ2-7	NA	TGCAGTGCTAGGGATCTTGGACTTGCTACCTACGAGCAGTACTTC	CSARDLGLATYEQYF
TRBV28	few	TRBJ2-1	NA	TGTGCCAGCAGTCTCTATACCGACGATGAGCAGTTCTTC	CASSLYTDDEQFF
TRBV20-1	few	TRBJ1-3	TRBD1	TGCAGTGTCAGGGGGCCCTCTGGAAACACCATATATTTT	CSVRGPSGNTIYF
TRBV12-3/TRBV12-4	few	TRBJ2-7	NA	TGTGCCAGCAGCCGCACCGTGCAGGCCGAGCAGTACTTC	CASSRTVQAEQYF
TRBV6-6	NA	TRBJ1-5	NA	TGTGCCAGCAGTTACGTTTATAGCAATCAGCCCCAGCATTTT	CASSYVYSNQPQHF
TRBV7-2	NA	TRBJ2-5	TRBD1	TGTGCCAGCAGTAATACAGGGGGAGAGACCCAGTACTTC	CASSNTGGETQYF
TRBV5-6	few	TRBJ1-6	TRBD1	TGTGCCAGCAGCTTGGCAACAGGGGAGAATTCACCCCTCCACTTT	CASSLATGENSPLHF
TRBV4-1	NA	TRBJ2-7	NA	TGCGCCAGCAGCCATCAAGCCCGAACAGGGCACGAGCAGTACTTC	CASSHQARTGHEQYF
TRBV15	few	TRBJ1-6	NA	TGTGCCACCAGCAGGGACCCAATGTCACTCCTCCACTTT	CATSRDPMSLLHF
TRBV6-2/TRBV6-3	many	TRBJ2-3	TRBD1	TGTGCCAGCAGTTCCGGACAGGGGACAACAGATACGCAGTATTTT	CASSSGQGTTDTQYF
TRBV21-1	NA	TRBJ2-7	NA	TGTGCCAGCAGCAAAGGAAAGGGGATGGAAACCTACGAGCAGTACTTC	CASSKGKGMETYEQYF
TRBV27	few	TRBJ2-1	TRBD2	TGTGCCAGCAGTTTATATGCTAGCGGGGGGGCAGCTGAGCAGTTCTTC	CASSLYASGGAAEQFF
TRBV2	NA	TRBJ2-1	TRBD2	TGTGCCACCAACGGGCTAGCGGGGGACAATGAGCAGTTCTTC	CATNGLAGDNEQFF
TRBV28	NA	TRBJ1-4	NA	TGTGCCAACAGTTCCTACAGGGAGATCAGTGAAAAACTGTTTTTT	CANSSYREISEKLFF
TRBV5-4	NA	TRBJ1-1	TRBD1	TGTGCCAGCAGCGACCGGACTACAGGGGTCATGAACACTGAAGCTTTCTTT	CASSDRTTGVMNTEAFF
TRBV20-1	NA	TRBJ2-3	NA	TGCGGCCGCAGCGGCGCTAGCACAGATACGCAGTATTTT	CGRSGASTDTQYF
TRBV5-1	NA	TRBJ2-7	TRBD2	TGCGCCAGCAGCTCCACTAGCGGCTTCGGCGAGCAGTACTTC	CASSSTSGFGEQYF
TRBV29-1	few	TRBJ2-7	TRBD2	TGCAGCGTTGCGGCAGGGACTAACTCCTACGAGCAGTACTTC	CSVAAGTNSYEQYF
TRBV5-5	NA	TRBJ2-2	TRBD1	TGTGCCAGCAGCTACGGGACAGGGGTCGGGGAGCTGTTTTTT	CASSYGTGVGELFF
TRBV6-5	few	TRBJ2-3	TRBD1	TGTGCCGCACGGAGAGGACAGGTCACAGATACGCAGTATTTT	CAARRGQVTDTQYF
TRBV7-2	NA	TRBJ1-2	NA	TGTGCCAGCAGCTTAAGGTTCGGGGGGGCTAACTGTGGCTACACCTTC	CASSLRFGGANCGYTF
TRBV6-2/TRBV6-3	few	TRBJ2-3	NA	TGTGCCAGCAGTTACTCGTTCCAGGTCCGCCCCGCAGATACGCAGTATTTT	CASSYSFQVRPADTQYF
TRBV28	NA	TRBJ1-2	NA	TGTGCCAGCAGTGCGCCCCGAGGGGGGCCTGGCTACACCTTC	CASSAPRGGPGYTF
TRBV6-6	NA	TRBJ2-3	NA	TGTGCCAGCAGTTACGGACAGAACACAGATACGCAGTATTTT	CASSYGQNTDTQYF
TRBV20-1	many	TRBJ1-4	NA	TGCAGCGCCACCCCGAGAGCTTTGGAAAAACTGTTTTTT	CSATPRALEKLFF
TRBV11-2	many	TRBJ2-1	NA	TGTGCCAGCAGCTTAGGCCGGGCCTACGGGGATGAGCAGTTCTTC	CASSLGRAYGDEQFF